Following are 27 T cell receptor beta chains from one sample sequenced in a study of CD8+ T cells in alopecia areata. cDNA reverse transcribed from extracted RNA served as the sequencing template. Here immunoSEQ multiplex PCR was the method, and the copy in TCRdb shows in-frame clones only, minus some. This table has about 200,000 clones, 55% to 70% appearing once. Indicated treatment: oral pan-JAK inhibitor, 5-10 mg twice daily. This material consisted of CD4+ T cells sorted from blood, taken at week 4, from a patient treated with tofacitinib. These receptor sequences come from a human donor with alopecia areata.

V usage is TRBV6-5 and J usage is TRBJ1-2, with D perhaps matching TRBD1 (5 bases). The CDR3 is 13 residues long. Trimming removed 6 bases at V and 8 bases at J, with 16 bases between. In germline, CDR1 is MNHEY, CDR2 SVGAGI. CDR3 DNA sequence: TGTGCCAGCAGCCGCAGCAGGGATAAGGGCTACACCTTC. Encoded protein: CASSRSRDKGYTF.

This clone was seen a handful of times. The V gene is TRBV30, the J gene TRBJ2-1; 7 bases match TRBD1. CDR3 length: 14 amino acids. Germline trimming cut 1 base from V and 0 bases from J; bases unmatched to any gene: 0. The V gene's germline CDR1 is GTSNPN and CDR2 SVGIG (reference sequence). CDR3: CAWSGTGSYNEQFF. In DNA, the CDR3 is TGTGCCTGGAGTGGGACAGGCTCCTACAATGAGCAGTTCTTC.

This clone occurred once. V and J are TRBV5-6 and TRBJ2-2; the D is unclear. The V gene's germline CDR1 is SGHDT and CDR2 YYEEEE. This CDR3 spans 14 amino acids. V dropped 0 bases and J dropped 2 bases, with 5 bases sitting between them. The CDR3 DNA is TGTGCCAGCAGCTTGGCACGTAACACCGGGGAGCTGTTTTTT. Encoded protein: CASSLARNTGELFF.

The rearrangement uses TRBV25-1 and TRBJ1-6; D is unclear. V was cut by 4 bases and J by 10 bases, with 11 bases left in between. CDR1 is MGHDK, CDR2 SYGVNS, per germline. This CDR3 comprises 13 residues. CDR3 coding DNA: TGTGCCAGCAGTGCCGGCGGAGAGTCACCCCTCCACTTT. Residues: CASSAGGESPLHF.

The chain employs TRBV7-6 and TRBJ2-3, with D tentatively TRBD2 (5 bases). Germline V gives CDR1 SGHVS, CDR2 FNYEAQ. Trimming removed 0 bases at V and 0 bases at J, with 10 bases between. The CDR3 contains 16 residues. CDR3 amino acids: CASSLAGKRSTDTQYF. In DNA form, the CDR3 reads TGTGCCAGCAGCTTAGCCGGCAAGCGGAGCACAGATACGCAGTATTTT.

The chain recombines TRBV5-6 with TRBJ2-5; D is possibly TRBD1 (7 bases). In germline, CDR1 is SGHDT, CDR2 YYEEEE. The CDR3 contains 13 residues. The V end lost 2 bases, the J end lost 5 bases, and 10 bases lay between the germline ends. This CDR3 reads CASSFRGAETQYF. Written as DNA, the CDR3 is TGTGCCAGCAGCTTCAGGGGGGCTGAGACCCAGTACTTC.

This clone showed up just a few times. This chain joins TRBV4-2 and TRBJ2-7; 16 bases are a match to TRBD2. V shed 4 bases, J shed 6 bases, and the junction held 6 bases outside the gene matches. This CDR3 region has 16 residues. The germline gives CDR1 LGHNA, CDR2 YNFKEQ. CDR3 in DNA: TGTGCCAGCAGCCTGGGACTAGCGGGGGGGCCGGCCGAGCAGTACTTC. Translated, it gives CASSLGLAGGPAEQYF.

The chain uses TRBV29-1 and TRBJ1-5, with a tentative D call TRBD1 (5 bases). Trimming stripped 4 bases from V and 3 bases from J, with 7 bases between. The CDR3 length is 12 residues. Germline loops: CDR1 SQVTM, CDR2 ANQGSEA. The CDR3 DNA reads TGCAGCGTTGGGGGGGACAATCAGCCCCAGCATTTT. It specifies CSVGGDNQPQHF.

The rearrangement links TRBV29-1 to TRBJ1-5; D is uncertain. The CDR3 totals 13 residues. In germline, CDR1 is SQVTM, CDR2 ANQGSEA. Trimming left V 7 bases short and J 2 bases short, with 12 bases between. The CDR3 sequence: CSAGGGGNQPQHF. The CDR3 DNA reads as TGCAGCGCCGGAGGTGGTGGCAATCAGCCCCAGCATTTT.

The genes are TRBV7-2 and TRBJ1-6; D is undetermined. Germline V lookup: CDR1 SGHTA, CDR2 FQGNSA. V was shortened by 4 bases and J by 5 bases, with 9 bases between the two germline ends. This CDR3 comprises 14 residues. The CDR3 reads CASSSSQDNSPLHF. The CDR3 DNA sequence: TGTGCCAGCAGCTCTAGCCAGGATAATTCACCCCTCCACTTT. The full variable domain, with the rest looked up from reference TRBV7-2 and TRBJ1-6, is GAGVSQSPSNKVTEKGKDVELRCDPISGHTALYWYRQSLGQGLEFLIYFQGNSAPDKSGLPSDRFSAERTGGSVSTLTIQRTQQEDSAVYLCASSSSQDNSPLHFGNGTRLTVT.

The chain couples TRBV7-6 to TRBJ2-2; D remains ambiguous. Per the germline V gene, CDR1 is SGHVS and CDR2 is FNYEAQ. CDR3 size: 13 residues. Trimming shortened V by 5 bases and J by 5 bases, and 9 bases separated the two germline ends. This CDR3 reads CASSPGNTGELFF. CDR3 DNA: TGTGCCAGCAGCCCCGGTAATACCGGGGAGCTGTTTTTT.

This clone has a single count. The chain is built from TRBV6-5 and TRBJ1-1, with D perhaps TRBD1 (5 bases). Germline V CDR1 and CDR2: MNHEY, SVGAGI. Between the trimmed V and J ends, which lost 5 bases and 4 bases, there was a span of 11 bases. This CDR3 spans 13 amino acids. The DNA of the CDR3 is TGTGCCAGCAGTCCCAGGGTCCCCACTGAAGCTTTCTTT. Its protein is CASSPRVPTEAFF.

About this clone: The sample carries other DNA sequences with the same CDR3. The V and J genes are TRBV5-1 and TRBJ1-6; 8 nucleotides line up with TRBD1. The CDR3 is 14 amino acids. Germline V CDR1 and CDR2: SGHRS, YFSETQ. The junction had 0 bases not matched to a gene; V was cut back by 0 bases and J by 7 bases. In DNA, the CDR3 is TGCGCCAGCAGCTTGGGACAGGGGAATTCACCCCTCCACTTT. Encoded protein: CASSLGQGNSPLHF.

The chain recombines TRBV4-2 with TRBJ1-2; unclear D gene. Germline V gene sequence: CDR1 LGHNA, CDR2 YNFKEQ. V was trimmed by 3 bases and J by 8 bases, leaving 13 bases between them. This CDR3 is built from 13 residues. CDR3 amino acids: CASSHDLSRGYTF. The CDR3 DNA sequence: TGTGCCAGCAGCCACGATTTATCTCGGGGCTACACCTTC.

The CDR3 is CASSLEVGSPLHF. The DNA of the CDR3 is TGTGCCAGCAGTTTAGAGGTCGGATCACCCCTCCACTTT. The rearrangement links TRBV27 to TRBJ1-6; no reliable D call. The CDR3 covers 13 residues. Germline CDR1 reads MNHEY; CDR2 reads SMNVEV (reference sequence). V was trimmed by 2 bases and J by 10 bases, leaving 9 bases between them.

This chain uses TRBV5-5 with TRBJ2-1; D unclear. V lost 0 bases and J lost 2, with 12 bases in between. Germline V CDR1 and CDR2: SGHKS, YYEKEE (reference sequence). This CDR3 region has 16 residues. CDR3: CASSLGADNTYNEQFF. The CDR3 nucleotides are TGTGCCAGCAGCTTGGGGGCAGATAATACCTACAATGAGCAGTTCTTC.

This chain joins TRBV30 and TRBJ1-2, with D perhaps TRBD1 (5 bases). This CDR3 comprises 12 residues. Deletions cut 2 bases from V and 8 bases from J, with 12 bases between. Germline V gene lookup returns CDR1 GTSNPN and CDR2 SVGIG (reference sequence). The CDR3 is CAWSLTGGGYTF. CDR3 DNA sequence: TGTGCCTGGAGTTTAACAGGAGGCGGCTACACCTTC.

The chain uses TRBV23-1 and TRBJ2-2; 10 bases are shared with TRBD1. TRBV23-1 is an ORF for which the function is uncertain. This CDR3 spans 19 amino acids. The V gene end was trimmed by 6 bases and the J gene end by 1 base; junction bases not matched to a gene: 14. The CDR3 DNA reads TGCGCCAGCAGCCGAGGCTCCGGGACAGGGGCTTTGAACACCGGGGAGCTGTTTTTT. Translating gives CASSRGSGTGALNTGELFF.

The chain couples TRBV18 to TRBJ1-2, with D maybe TRBD1 (5 bases). CDR1 is KGHSH and CDR2 is LQKENI in the germline V gene. Trimming removed 0 bases from V and 3 bases from J, with 11 bases in between. This CDR3 is built from 15 residues. The CDR3 region has the DNA TGTGCCAGCTCACCACCAAGAGGGGCAGACTATGGCTACACCTTC. Its translation is CASSPPRGADYGYTF.

This clone was found a few times. The V gene is TRBV23-1, the J gene TRBJ1-2; TRBD1 aligns across 7 bases. TRBV23-1 qualifies as an ORF whose function is uncertain. CDR3 length equals 15 residues. Trimming removed 3 bases from V and 3 bases from J; junction bases left unmatched: 7. CDR3 loop: CASSHPEGAYYGYTF. The CDR3 DNA sequence: TGCGCCAGCAGTCATCCCGAGGGGGCCTACTATGGCTACACCTTC.

This rearrangement joins TRBV27 to TRBJ2-7; D call uncertain. Trimming took off 8 bases at V and 0 bases at J, with 11 bases between the two ends. The CDR3 extends over 13 amino acids. CDR1 is MNHEY and CDR2 is SMNVEV in the germline V gene (reference sequence). The CDR3 region is CASGSISSYEQYF. CDR3 nucleotide sequence: TGTGCCAGCGGCAGCATAAGCTCCTACGAGCAGTACTTC.

This sequence joins TRBV5-6 and TRBJ1-2; D perhaps matches TRBD1 (6 bases). Germline V gives CDR1 SGHDT, CDR2 YYEEEE. This CDR3 spans 14 amino acids. The V gene lost 0 bases and the J gene lost 3 bases, with 9 bases spanning the gap. CDR3 nucleotides: TGTGCCAGCAGCTTGGTAGACAGGCACTATGGCTACACCTTC. The encoded protein is CASSLVDRHYGYTF. Full variable domain (missing parts from reference TRBV5-6 and TRBJ1-2): DAGVTQSPTHLIKTRGQQVTLRCSPKSGHDTVSWYQQALGQGPQFIFQYYEEEERQRGNFPDRFSGHQFPNYSSELNVNALLLGDSALYLCASSLVDRHYGYTFGSGTRLTVV.

The table lists this clone with a few counts. The chain couples TRBV7-9 to TRBJ1-6, with D unresolved. This CDR3 is built from 12 residues. The V end was cut by 4 bases, the J end by 14 bases, with 12 bases between. Germline V gene lookup returns CDR1 SEHNR and CDR2 FQNEAQ (reference sequence). The CDR3 here is CASSSATASLHF. The CDR3 region has the DNA TGTGCCAGCAGCTCAGCTACTGCGTCCCTCCACTTT.

This clone has only a few counts. The gene calls are TRBV20-1 and TRBJ1-3, with D uncertain. The CDR3 consists of 11 residues. Trimming stripped 1 base from V and 4 bases from J, with 2 bases between. The germline CDR1 and CDR2 sequences are DFQATT and SNEGSKA (reference sequence). CDR3 in amino acids: CSARVGNTIYF. CDR3 nucleotides: TGCAGTGCTAGAGTGGGAAACACCATATATTTT.

CDR3 in DNA: TGTGCCAGCAGTCGGTCATCCACACGCAATGAGCAGTTCTTC. Its protein product is CASSRSSTRNEQFF. The chain links TRBV6-5 to TRBJ2-1; no definite D call. Trimming removed 5 bases at V and 6 bases at J, with 14 bases between. This CDR3 contains 14 residues. Looked up from germline, CDR1 is MNHEY and CDR2 is SVGAGI.

The chain uses TRBV11-2 and TRBJ1-2, with 8 bases lining up with TRBD1. Germline V lookup: CDR1 SGHAT, CDR2 FQNNGV. J was trimmed by 4 bases and V by 6 bases; bases with no gene match: 7. The CDR3 covers 14 residues. CDR3 sequence (DNA): TGTGCCAGCAGAAAACCTGGGACAGGCTATGGCTACACCTTC. Amino acids: CASRKPGTGYGYTF. The entire variable domain, with the rest obtained from reference TRBV11-2 and TRBJ1-2, is as follows: EAGVAQSPRYKIIEKRQSVAFWCNPISGHATLYWYQQILGQGPKLLIQFQNNGVVDDSQLPKDRFSAERLKGVDSTLKIQPAKLEDSAVYLCASRKPGTGYGYTFGSGTRLTVV.

This clone came up a few times. V and J are TRBV2 and TRBJ1-6; 8 bases are a match to TRBD1. In germline, CDR1 is SNHLY, CDR2 FYNNEI. The CDR3 extends over 16 amino acids. V was clipped by 5 bases and J by 5 bases; unmatched bases: 8. CDR3 protein: CASSRPRDRNNSPLHF. The CDR3 DNA is TGTGCCAGCAGTCGGCCTCGGGACAGGAATAATTCACCCCTCCACTTT.